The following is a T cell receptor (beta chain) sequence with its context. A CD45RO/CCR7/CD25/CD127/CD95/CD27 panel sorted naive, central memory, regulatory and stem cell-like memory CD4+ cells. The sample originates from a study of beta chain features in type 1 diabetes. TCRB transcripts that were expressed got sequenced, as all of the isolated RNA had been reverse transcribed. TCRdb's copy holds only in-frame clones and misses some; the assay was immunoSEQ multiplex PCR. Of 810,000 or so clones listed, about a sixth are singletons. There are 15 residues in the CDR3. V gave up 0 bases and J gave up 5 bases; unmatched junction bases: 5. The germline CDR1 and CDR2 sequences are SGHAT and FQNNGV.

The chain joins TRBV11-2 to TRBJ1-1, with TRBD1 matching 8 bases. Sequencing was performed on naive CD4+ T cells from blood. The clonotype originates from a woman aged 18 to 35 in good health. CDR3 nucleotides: TGTGCCAGCAGCTTAGATCAGGGGGCTTTAACTGAAGCTTTCTTT. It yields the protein CASSLDQGALTEAFF.